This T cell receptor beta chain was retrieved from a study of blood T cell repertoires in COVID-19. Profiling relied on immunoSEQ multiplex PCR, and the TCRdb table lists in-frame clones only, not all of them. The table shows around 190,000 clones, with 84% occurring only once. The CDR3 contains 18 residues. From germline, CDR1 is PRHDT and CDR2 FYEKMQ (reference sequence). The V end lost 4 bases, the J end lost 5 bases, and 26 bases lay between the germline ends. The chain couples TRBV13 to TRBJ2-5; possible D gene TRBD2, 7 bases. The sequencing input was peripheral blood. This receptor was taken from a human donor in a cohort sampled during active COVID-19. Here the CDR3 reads CASSSRIGRGRGVETQYF. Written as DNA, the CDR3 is TGTGCCAGCAGCTCCCGTATCGGGAGAGGGAGGGGGGTGGAGACCCAGTACTTC.